This T cell receptor beta chain comes out of a study of T-cell reconstitution after alpha-beta-depleted transplantation in children. Study-level points and caveats: Several hundred expanded graft clones reportedly gave rise to the alpha-beta T cells present about two months after transplant.

The germline V gene has CDR1 LGHNA and CDR2 YSLEER. V was cut by 0 bases and J by 4 bases, with 16 bases left in between. This CDR3 comprises 17 residues. As it was prepared, the TCRbeta library received unique molecular identifiers. Using its own MiXCR run on the PCR reads, TCRdb lists one record per CDR3 protein. The repertoire holds fewer than 250,000 distinct CDR3 sequences, 7.5% to 9.5% seen once, with roughly 5.8% in the top ten. This clonotype came up many times. Its antigen is unknown. J is TRBJ1-5 and V is TRBV4-3; D gene unclear. This TCR came from a male patient younger than 18 who had a stem cell transplant for acute lymphoblastic leukemia, so the T cells may come from the graft donor. Sample: PBMCs, mostly from graft donor cells, taken 180 days after TCRalphabeta/CD19-depleted stem cell transplant. The CDR3 loop is CASSQDRRGRGNQPQHF. The CDR3 DNA is TGCGCCAGCAGCCAAGACAGGCGGGGAAGAGGTAATCAGCCCCAGCATTTT.